Listed below are T cell receptor beta chains from one sample, sequenced in a study of blood T cell repertoires in COVID-19. Assay used: immunoSEQ multiplex PCR; TCRdb lists only in-frame clones, some missing. This sample has about 74,000 clones, with approximately 86% found just once. The sequenced sample was peripheral blood. These receptors originate from an elderly woman with active or convalescent COVID-19. CDR3s include the opening cysteine and the closing phenylalanine or tryptophan. The D gene is left open where the match is weak. Size tells how often a clone was seen (once, few, many) or the class of an expanded clone, and some rows leave it out.

V gene	J gene	clone size	D gene	CDR3 DNA	CDR3 protein
TRBV2	TRBJ2-7	NA	NA	TGTGCCAGCAACGTCGCCAGGCGCTACGAGCAGTACTTC	CASNVARRYEQYF
TRBV21-1	TRBJ1-6	few	NA	TGTGCCAGCACCCCCCCTGGGGAGGGAGGAGACTCCTATAATTCACCCCTCCACTTT	CASTPPGEGGDSYNSPLHF
TRBV2	TRBJ2-5	NA	NA	TGTGCCAGCGGAGTCCAAGAGACCCAGTACTTC	CASGVQETQYF
TRBV12-3/TRBV12-4	TRBJ2-7	NA	NA	TGTGCCAGCAAGACACTTGGCGAGCAGTACTTC	CASKTLGEQYF
TRBV12-3/TRBV12-4	TRBJ1-4	once	NA	TGTGCCAGCAGAAACACAGGGTTTGAAAAACTGTTTTTT	CASRNTGFEKLFF
TRBV7-6	TRBJ1-3	NA	NA	TGTGCCAGCAGCTTAGACAGAGCGGGCGGAAACACCATATATTTT	CASSLDRAGGNTIYF
TRBV7-3	TRBJ2-1	NA	NA	TGTGCCAGCAGTCCGGGACTTGCATATGAGCAGTTCTTC	CASSPGLAYEQFF
TRBV7-2	TRBJ1-2	NA	TRBD1	TGTGCCAGCAGCTTACGGACAGGGGATGGCTACACCTTC	CASSLRTGDGYTF
TRBV10-3	TRBJ2-1	NA	TRBD2	TGTGCCATCAGTACCGGGACTAGCGGGGAAGATGAGCAGTTCTTC	CAISTGTSGEDEQFF
TRBV12-3/TRBV12-4	TRBJ1-1	few	NA	TGTGCCAGCAGTTTAAAGTCCGTAGCTGAAGCTTTCTTT	CASSLKSVAEAFF
TRBV6-5	TRBJ1-2	few	TRBD1	TGTGCCAGCAGTTACGAAGGGGGCGCTGATGGCTACACCTTC	CASSYEGGADGYTF
TRBV12-5	TRBJ2-3	NA	TRBD1	TGTGCTAGTGGTTTGTATCGACAGGGCGGTACAGATACGCAGTATTTT	CASGLYRQGGTDTQYF